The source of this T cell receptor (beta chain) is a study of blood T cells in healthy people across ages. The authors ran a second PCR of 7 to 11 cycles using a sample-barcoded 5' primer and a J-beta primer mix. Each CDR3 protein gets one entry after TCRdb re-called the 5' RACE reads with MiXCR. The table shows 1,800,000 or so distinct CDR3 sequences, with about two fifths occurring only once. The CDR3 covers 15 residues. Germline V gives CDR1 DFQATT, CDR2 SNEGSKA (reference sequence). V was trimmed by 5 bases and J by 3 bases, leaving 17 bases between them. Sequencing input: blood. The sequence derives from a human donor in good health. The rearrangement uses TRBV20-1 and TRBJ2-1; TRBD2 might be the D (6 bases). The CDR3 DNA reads TGCAGTGCTCAGGACCGGGGGAGAAGCTACAATGAGCAGTTCTTC. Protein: CSAQDRGRSYNEQFF.